This T cell receptor beta chain was found in a study of CD8+CD57+ T cells in acquired aplastic anemia. Whole-study context: DNA recovered from sorted CD4+ and CD8+ cells had a mean of approximately 3 ug.

Comment on this clonotype: Its antigen is undetermined. One end of the junction fails to match germline, which may point to a read error.

The TCR beta profiling, which covered VDJ combination and CDR3 sequence, was carried out using genomic DNA as the template. TCRdb redid the calling of the reads with MiXCR, one entry per CDR3 protein. The table shows about 190,000 distinct CDR3 sequences, with roughly half occurring only once. Previously, flow cytometry had revealed CD8+CD57+ cell expansion in the patients chosen for sequencing. Severe acquired aplastic anemia affected all patients. Whole-study results and caveats: Sharing between patients and controls was observed for twenty-nine CD8+ CDR3 sequences. Patients did not significantly differ from controls in CD8+ Simpson's diversity.

This CDR3 contains 14 residues. CDR1 and CDR2 from the germline V gene are MDHEN and SYDVKM. The clonotype comes from a human donor with aplastic anemia. Sequences were obtained from sorted CD4+, CD8+, or CD8+CD57+ T cells (not recorded which) from PBMCs. This chain uses TRBV28 with TRBJ2-2; no firm D call. The CDR3 protein is CAGSLTGSPGGMFF. The CDR3 coding sequence is TGTGCCGGCAGTTTAACTGGCAGTCCCGGTGGGATGTTTTTT.